The clone carrying this T cell receptor beta chain was detected only once. Its antigen is as yet unknown. This specimen belongs to a study of shared clonotypes between healthy human individuals. Overall study results and limits: Blood was the only sampled material, and tissue repertoires likely differ. What limited the represented genetic and exposure-history diversity was the small number of donors.

Produced via immunoSEQ multiplex PCR; TCRdb's table is partial and in-frame only. The sample carries over 400,000 clones, about 84% recorded once. Nashville, Tennessee was home to all donors, each a Caucasian adult. The CDR3 sequence is 13 residues long. Trimming took 3 bases from V and 2 from J, leaving 8 bases between them. Germline loops: CDR1 MGHRA, CDR2 YSYEKL. The sequencing input was PBMCs. This TCR derives from a woman in her thirties or forties in good health. Some clones in this sample may be carry-over from other donors' samples. The genes are TRBV4-1 and TRBJ2-7; D gene uncertain. The CDR3 spells CASSHGTTYEQYF. The DNA of the CDR3 is TGCGCCAGCAGCCACGGTACCACCTACGAGCAGTACTTC.